Following are 3 T cell receptor beta chains from one sample sequenced in a study of T cells after yellow fever vaccination. TCRdb recomputed calls from the 5' RACE reads with MiXCR, one row per CDR3 protein. The sample holds 620,000 or so distinct CDR3 sequences, about a sixth seen once. This specimen was PBMCs, taken roughly 5 days after the first yellow fever vaccination. The receptor source for this set is a young man who received the YFV17D yellow fever vaccine.

The chain has TRBV20-1 and TRBJ1-2, with 7 bases that match TRBD1. There are 13 residues in the CDR3. J gave up 6 bases and V 5 bases, and 9 bases lay outside the gene matches. Germline-derived CDR1 and CDR2 are DFQATT and SNEGSKA (reference sequence). CDR3 nucleotide sequence: TGCAGTGCTGTCGGACAGGAGCAAAATGGCTACACCTTC. Its protein is CSAVGQEQNGYTF.

V usage is TRBV24-1 and J usage is TRBJ2-2; 10 bases agree with TRBD1. Germline V gene data show CDR1 as KGHDR and CDR2 as SFDVKD. The CDR3 loop spans 15 amino acids. The J segment lost 8 bases and the V segment lost 9 bases, leaving 11 bases of the junction unmatched. The CDR3 DNA reads TGTGCCACCGGCGCCGGACAGGGGGATACAGGGGAGCTGTTTTTT. Protein sequence: CATGAGQGDTGELFF.

The CDR3, as DNA: TGTGCCAGCAGCCGACGGGGGGGCTTAGAGGAAAAACTGTTTTTT. Protein sequence: CASSRRGGLEEKLFF. The chain carries TRBV9 and TRBJ1-4; D is perhaps TRBD1 (6 bases). Germline CDR1 reads SGDLS; CDR2 reads YYNGEE. Trimming took 4 bases from V and 8 from J, leaving 18 bases between them. This CDR3 is built from 15 residues.